This T cell receptor beta chain was captured in a study of blood T cell repertoires in COVID-19. Study summary: PBMCs, B-cell-depleted T cells, or T cells provided the cDNA or gDNA that made up the material.

Per the germline V gene, CDR1 is WSHSY and CDR2 is SAAADI. Deletions cut 6 bases from V and 0 bases from J, with 9 bases between. This CDR3 contains 13 residues. This clone has just one count. As originally analysed: Using reference gene primer amplification, nucleated cell counts were estimated. Clones were sequenced by immunoSEQ multiplex PCR, and TCRdb holds only the in-frame ones, with some missing. V, J and clone size are those of that table, while D and trimming were read from the DNA. The sample holds 150,000 or so clones, 87% seen once. This study enrolled people aged about 18 to 100 from around 26 US geographic areas. Individuals in the exposed group had encountered a COVID-19 case within 2 weeks preceding study entry.

This clonotype was sampled from a woman between 40 and 50 years old who had been exposed to COVID-19. The chain has TRBV10-2 and TRBJ2-7; no reliable D call. The sample consisted of PBMCs or T cells enriched from blood (not recorded which). CDR3 residues: CASRGTDSYEQYF. CDR3 nucleotide sequence: TGCGCCAGCAGGGGCACTGACTCCTACGAGCAGTACTTC.